Each of the 10 T cell receptor beta chains below was sequenced from the same sample in a study of PD-1 blockade in classical Hodgkin lymphoma. The data were produced by immunoSEQ multiplex PCR, yet TCRdb's version contains in-frame clones alone and is incomplete. The sample has 90,000 to 140,000 clones; roughly 89% are singletons. Regarding time point: cycle 4 day 1 (C4D1), after about 6 weeks of nivolumab. Relapses following autologous stem cell transplantation were seen in all patients, with brentuximab vedotin exposure varying. The starting material was peripheral blood mononuclear cells (PBMCs), obtained before the fourth cycle of nivolumab. Every receptor here comes from a human donor with classical Hodgkin lymphoma.

The gene calls are TRBV18 and TRBJ1-1; no definite D call. CDR1 and CDR2 (germline): KGHSH, LQKENI. The CDR3 spans 18 residues. Trimming shortened V by 0 bases and J by 0 bases, and 17 bases separated the two germline ends. The CDR3 sequence: CASSPPVAYLEMNTEAFF. DNA for the CDR3: TGTGCCAGCTCACCACCGGTGGCATATCTTGAGATGAACACTGAAGCTTTCTTT.

The V gene is TRBV5-4, the J gene TRBJ2-5; a weak D match, TRBD1 (6 bases). Germline V gene sequence: CDR1 SGHNT, CDR2 YYREEE (reference sequence). The CDR3 consists of 12 residues. Trimming took off 0 bases at V and 14 bases at J, with 14 bases between the two ends. Written as DNA, the CDR3 is TGTGCCAGCAGCTTGGACGGACAGCCGGGCTACTTC. This gives the protein CASSLDGQPGYF.

This clone was detected once. Distinct nucleotide sequences in the sample also encode this CDR3. The V and J genes are TRBV4-3 and TRBJ2-1; D is undetermined. Germline V CDR1 and CDR2: LGHNA, YSLEER. V was cut by 1 base and J by 0 bases, with 10 bases left in between. The CDR3 contains 16 residues. The CDR3 region has the DNA TGCGCCAGCAGCCAAGGGTACCATAGCTCCTACAATGAGCAGTTCTTC. Its translation: CASSQGYHSSYNEQFF.

This rearrangement joins TRBV28 to TRBJ2-7; the D is unclear. In germline, CDR1 is MDHEN, CDR2 SYDVKM. The CDR3 has 13 residues. Trimming pared 10 bases from V and 4 bases from J, leaving 17 bases between. Written as DNA, the CDR3 is TGTGCCACCGCCCCGGACCCTATATACGAGCAGTACTTC. This sequence encodes CATAPDPIYEQYF.

The chain carries TRBV7-2 and TRBJ2-7; TRBD1 matches at 11 bases. CDR3 length: 16 residues. J lost 3 bases, V lost 0 bases, and 4 bases had no gene match. CDR1 and CDR2 from the germline V gene are SGHTA and FQGNSA. The CDR3 is CASSLAAGTGGYEQYF. CDR3 DNA sequence: TGTGCCAGCAGCTTAGCGGCCGGGACAGGGGGCTACGAGCAGTACTTC.

This chain uses TRBV27 with TRBJ1-1, with D possibly being TRBD1 (5 bases). CDR3 length equals 13 residues. V was clipped by 0 bases and J by 10 bases, with 12 bases between them. Germline-derived CDR1 and CDR2 are MNHEY and SMNVEV (reference sequence). In DNA form, the CDR3 reads TGTGCCAGCAGTTTATCTAGACAGACCTCAGCTTTCTTT. This translates into CASSLSRQTSAFF.

The rearrangement links TRBV19 to TRBJ2-2; no clear D. Germline V gene data show CDR1 as LNHDA and CDR2 as SQIVND (reference sequence). The V end was cut by 6 bases, the J end by 2 bases, with 10 bases between. The CDR3 is 14 amino acids. In DNA, the CDR3 is TGTGCCAGTAGCTATGGGTTAAACACCGGGGAGCTGTTTTTT. Residues: CASSYGLNTGELFF.

The rearrangement joins TRBV6-1 to TRBJ2-7, with TRBD1 identical over 8 bases. This CDR3 has 15 residues. V gave up 4 bases and J gave up 5 bases; unmatched junction bases: 10. Germline assignment: CDR1 MNHNS and CDR2 SASEGT. CDR3 in amino acids: CASSGRARGLNEQYF. Here the CDR3 DNA reads TGTGCCAGCAGTGGGCGGGCCAGGGGGCTGAACGAGCAGTACTTC.

This chain connects TRBV7-9 to TRBJ2-7; tentative D call: TRBD2 (5 bases). CDR3 length: 17 amino acids. Deletions cut 0 bases from V and 11 bases from J, with 26 bases between. Germline V gene sequence: CDR1 SEHNR, CDR2 FQNEAQ (reference sequence). The CDR3 DNA reads as TGTGCCAGCAGCTTAGCGCCAGGCCGCGGGTCTGTCACCTATAAGTACTTC. As protein: CASSLAPGRGSVTYKYF.

V gene TRBV21-1 combines with J gene TRBJ1-1; TRBD1 is taken as the D call from the table, unchecked against the DNA. TRBV21-1 is flagged as a pseudogene. This CDR3 spans 20 amino acids. The CDR3: CASSARTGVPYSGGNTEAFF. CDR3 DNA: TGTGCCAGCAGCGCCCGGACAGGGGTCCCCTACTCCGGGGGGAACACTGAAGCTTTCTTT.